The 29 T cell receptor beta chains in this list originate from one sample, sequenced in a study of T cell repertoires in cytomegalovirus infection. These receptors' antigens are unknown. TCRdb recomputed calls from the reads with MiXCR, one row per CDR3 protein. This sample has about 220,000 distinct CDR3 sequences, with approximately 40% found just once. The specimen comprised CD8+ T cells from cultured PBMCs, sampled from culture after CMV antigen stimulation. These receptor sequences come from a human donor in good health (CMV status not recorded). Some clones in this sample may be carry-over from other donors' samples.

This clonotype was counted only a few times. The V call is TRBV11-2, the J call TRBJ2-1; 11 bases are shared with TRBD2. V lost 5 bases and J lost 2; bases outside the gene matches: 17. Germline V gene lookup returns CDR1 SGHAT and CDR2 FQNNGV. The CDR3 has 20 amino acids. This chain's CDR3 is CASSPSTATSGEGTYNEQFF. In DNA form, the CDR3 reads TGTGCCAGCAGCCCCTCTACGGCGACTAGCGGGGAAGGAACCTACAATGAGCAGTTCTTC.

In its sample, this clonotype was seen many times. The chain recombines TRBV7-8 with TRBJ1-1; D ambiguous. Germline V gives CDR1 SGHVS, CDR2 FQNEAQ. Trimming removed 5 bases at V and 4 bases at J, with 23 bases between. There are 17 residues in the CDR3. CDR3 coding DNA: TGTGCCAGCAGCCTCCTTATCCAGGTGGTTATGGGCACTGAAGCTTTCTTT. It yields the protein CASSLLIQVVMGTEAFF.

This chain joins TRBV7-2 and TRBJ2-3; TRBD2 matches at 8 bases. The length of the CDR3 is 17 residues. Germline assignment: CDR1 SGHTA and CDR2 FQGNSA. Trimming at V came to 5 bases and at J to 2 bases, leaving 12 bases not matched to a gene. This chain's CDR3 is CASSPSRAGVSTDTQYF. The CDR3 DNA sequence: TGTGCCAGCAGCCCGAGCAGAGCGGGAGTATCCACAGATACGCAGTATTTT.

This clonotype was seen a few times. This chain uses TRBV5-8 with TRBJ2-1; possible D gene TRBD1, 5 bases. The V and J ends lost 6 bases and 3 bases respectively, with 16 bases between them. Per the germline V gene, CDR1 is SGHTS and CDR2 is YDEGEE. This CDR3 contains 15 residues. In DNA form, the CDR3 reads TGTGCCAGCACCCGTCCAGGGCTAAGCTACAATGAGCAGTTCTTC. Translation: CASTRPGLSYNEQFF.

This clonotype was seen a handful of times. The chain carries TRBV27 and TRBJ1-3, with TRBD1 as a possible D gene (5 bases). Deletions cut 8 bases from V and 0 bases from J, with 11 bases between. The CDR3 contains 14 residues. CDR1 MNHEY and CDR2 SMNVEV come from the germline V gene (reference sequence). The CDR3 DNA reads as TGTGCCAGCCAGGACACCGGCTCTGGAAACACCATATATTTT. Translated, it gives CASQDTGSGNTIYF.

The chain has TRBV4-1 and TRBJ1-5, with a weak D call TRBD1 (6 bases). V lost 6 bases, J lost 5 bases, and 20 bases lay in between. Germline loops: CDR1 MGHRA, CDR2 YSYEKL. This CDR3 comprises 16 residues. As DNA, the CDR3 is TGCGCCAGCAGGGACAGCCCTCAGGGCGGTGATCAGCCCCAGCATTTT. Its translation is CASRDSPQGGDQPQHF.

This clonotype was observed a few times. The genes are TRBV7-3 and TRBJ1-1, with D tentatively TRBD1 (5 bases). Per the germline V gene, CDR1 is SGHTA and CDR2 is FQGTGA. The CDR3 has 16 amino acids. Between the trimmed V and J ends, which lost 4 bases and 5 bases, there was a span of 20 bases. The CDR3 DNA sequence: TGTGCCAGCAGCTCCTGGGACCGTGGAGGGGAGACTGAAGCTTTCTTT. Protein: CASSSWDRGGETEAFF.

The chain combines TRBV2 with TRBJ2-1; D might be TRBD1 or TRBD2, each matching 5 bases. The CDR3 length is 12 residues. V lost 8 bases to trimming and J lost 8 bases, with 13 bases between them. Germline CDR1 and CDR2: SNHLY and FYNNEI. The CDR3 reads CASPGRPDEQFF. The CDR3 DNA reads TGTGCCAGCCCGGGACGGCCCGATGAGCAGTTCTTC.

This chain's CDR3 is CASSPTGVDYEQYF. The DNA of the CDR3 is TGTGCCAGCAGTCCGACAGGGGTGGACTACGAGCAGTACTTC. The chain has TRBV27 and TRBJ2-7, with 8 bases fitting TRBD1. Germline values: CDR1 MNHEY, CDR2 SMNVEV (reference sequence). Trimming at V came to 5 bases and at J to 3 bases, leaving 6 bases not matched to a gene. CDR3 length: 14 residues.

This CDR3 reads CASSLLGASPYSNQPQHF. The CDR3, as DNA: TGTGCCAGCAGTTTATTGGGGGCCTCGCCCTATAGCAATCAGCCCCAGCATTTT. The V call is TRBV28, the J call TRBJ1-5, with D perhaps matching TRBD1 (6 bases). Germline values: CDR1 MDHEN, CDR2 SYDVKM. The CDR3 runs 18 residues. Trimming took 1 base from V and 0 from J, leaving 16 bases between them.

This chain links TRBV7-4 with TRBJ2-1; the D call may be TRBD1 or TRBD2 (6 bases each). Trimming left V 4 bases short and J 8 bases short, with 15 bases between. There are 14 residues in the CDR3. CDR1 is SGHVT and CDR2 is SQSDAQ in the germline V gene. The chain's CDR3 is CASSSVSGGYEQFF. The CDR3 bases are TGTGCCAGCAGCTCCGTGTCCGGGGGCTATGAGCAGTTCTTC.

The gene calls are TRBV6-1 and TRBJ1-2; no clear D. The CDR3 extends over 15 amino acids. The V gene's germline CDR1 is MNHNS and CDR2 SASEGT. V lost 4 bases and J 1 base, leaving 13 bases between the germline ends. DNA of the CDR3: TGTGCCAGCAGTGTGGTTAACCCGATTAACTATGGCTACACCTTC. Its translation is CASSVVNPINYGYTF.

The V call is TRBV4-1, the J call TRBJ2-7; D may be TRBD1 (5 bases). Trimming pared 0 bases from V and 6 bases from J, leaving 15 bases between. There are 15 residues in the CDR3. In germline, CDR1 is MGHRA, CDR2 YSYEKL. In DNA, the CDR3 is TGCGCCAGCAGCCAAGATTCGGCAGGGATAGGCGAGCAGTACTTC. Translated, it gives CASSQDSAGIGEQYF.

The V gene is TRBV23-1, the J gene TRBJ2-7, with D perhaps given as TRBD1 or TRBD2 (6 bases each). TRBV23-1 is an ORF, and what it does is uncertain. The CDR3 consists of 15 residues. Trimming cost V 6 bases and J 3 bases, with 18 bases left between them. The CDR3 DNA follows: TGCGCCAGCAGCCGCGGGACGGACAGAAACTACGAGCAGTACTTC. Protein sequence: CASSRGTDRNYEQYF.

This clonotype was recorded once. The chain links TRBV20-1 to TRBJ1-3; D not certain. V shed 0 bases and J shed 0 bases, with 6 bases lying between them. Germline V gene data show CDR1 as DFQATT and CDR2 as SNEGSKA (reference sequence). The CDR3 is 14 amino acids. CDR3: CSAREWDSGNTIYF. In DNA form, the CDR3 reads TGCAGTGCTAGAGAATGGGACTCTGGAAACACCATATATTTT.

This clonotype was detected a few times. V and J are TRBV25-1 and TRBJ1-1; D unresolved. Trimming pared 8 bases from V and 4 bases from J, leaving 11 bases between. The CDR3 consists of 12 residues. In germline, CDR1 is MGHDK, CDR2 SYGVNS. In DNA, the CDR3 is TGTGCCAGCCGGGCGCTCACCACTGAAGCTTTCTTT. Amino acid sequence: CASRALTTEAFF.

This chain joins TRBV6-6 and TRBJ1-6, with D hard to call. Between the trimmed V and J ends, which lost 4 bases and 5 bases, there was a span of 15 bases. Germline V gene sequence: CDR1 MNHNY, CDR2 SVGAGI (reference sequence). CDR3 length equals 16 residues. The CDR3, as DNA: TGTGCCAGCAGTTCAAGGACGGATTATAATAATTCACCCCTCCACTTT. It encodes CASSSRTDYNNSPLHF.

V gene TRBV28 combines with J gene TRBJ1-1; D call uncertain. Trimming took off 6 bases at V and 0 bases at J, with 11 bases between the two ends. The CDR3 length is 14 residues. CDR1 MDHEN and CDR2 SYDVKM come from the germline V gene. The CDR3 DNA reads as TGTGCCAGCAGCGAAATTGGCATGAACACTGAAGCTTTCTTT. Its protein is CASSEIGMNTEAFF.

This clonotype was counted only a few times. This sequence joins TRBV7-9 and TRBJ2-4; 7 bases line up with TRBD1. The V gene end was trimmed by 5 bases and the J gene end by 2 bases; junction bases not matched to a gene: 12. The V gene's germline CDR1 is SEHNR and CDR2 FQNEAQ (reference sequence). The CDR3 covers 17 residues. The CDR3 nucleotides are TGTGCCAGCAGCACCCGGGACAGACCAGGGACCAAAAACATTCAGTACTTC. Protein product: CASSTRDRPGTKNIQYF.

The chain employs TRBV19 and TRBJ2-1, with TRBD2 matching 10 bases. The CDR3 has 20 residues. Trimming cost V 1 base and J 1 base; bases outside gene matches: 13. CDR1 and CDR2 (germline): LNHDA, SQIVND (reference sequence). The CDR3 here is CASSIGGTSGDYGSYNEQFF. The CDR3 DNA follows: TGTGCCAGTAGTATAGGGGGAACTAGCGGGGACTACGGGTCCTACAATGAGCAGTTCTTC. Complete variable domain (other parts from reference TRBV19 and TRBJ2-1): DGGITQSPKYLFRKEGQNVTLSCEQNLNHDAMYWYRQDPGQGLRLIYYSQIVNDFQKGDIAEGYSVSREKKESFPLTVTSAQKNPTAFYLCASSIGGTSGDYGSYNEQFFGPGTRLTVL.

This chain joins TRBV12-3 or TRBV12-4 and TRBJ1-4, with D possibly matching TRBD1 (5 bases). The CDR3 contains 14 residues. V shed 4 bases and J shed 8 bases, with 14 bases lying between them. The CDR3 spells CASSWSGLKEKLFF. The CDR3 nucleotides are TGTGCCAGCAGTTGGTCGGGACTGAAAGAAAAACTGTTTTTT.

This rearrangement joins TRBV5-4 to TRBJ1-1, with 7 bases matching TRBD1. The CDR3 spans 17 residues. V trimming: 4 bases; J trimming: 0 bases; junction bases outside the gene matches: 12. Germline loops: CDR1 SGHNT, CDR2 YYREEE (reference sequence). CDR3 DNA: TGTGCCAGCAGCCCTGCGGCAGGGGGACCTTTGAACACTGAAGCTTTCTTT. It is translated as CASSPAAGGPLNTEAFF.

This sequence joins TRBV29-1 and TRBJ1-5, with 7 bases identical to TRBD1. CDR3 size: 14 residues. V gave up 6 bases and J gave up 1 base; unmatched junction bases: 6. Germline loops: CDR1 SQVTM, CDR2 ANQGSEA. CDR3 DNA: TGCAGCGTCTCTACAGGGGTGAGCAATCAGCCCCAGCATTTT. It is translated as CSVSTGVSNQPQHF.

The chain employs TRBV28 and TRBJ2-7; possible D gene TRBD2, 6 bases. The CDR3 has 11 amino acids. V was cut by 5 bases and J by 7 bases, with 9 bases left in between. The germline gives CDR1 MDHEN, CDR2 SYDVKM. CDR3 sequence reads: CASSTLAEQYF. The CDR3 region has the DNA TGTGCCAGCAGTACCCTAGCGGAGCAGTACTTC. The entire variable domain, with the rest obtained from reference TRBV28 and TRBJ2-7, is as follows: DVKVTQSSRYLVKRTGEKVFLECVQDMDHENMFWYRQDPGLGLRLIYFSYDVKMKEKGDIPEGYSVSREKKERFSLILESASTNQTSMYLCASSTLAEQYFGPGTRLTVT.

The chain has TRBV12-3 or TRBV12-4 and TRBJ1-2, with D possibly matching TRBD1 (6 bases). This CDR3 region has 14 residues. Trimming removed 2 bases at V and 4 bases at J, with 11 bases between. For the CDR3, the DNA is TGTGCCAGCAGTTTAAGGGACATAAGCTATGGCTACACCTTC. The encoded protein is CASSLRDISYGYTF.

V and J are TRBV18 and TRBJ1-2; unclear D gene. The V gene lost 1 base and the J gene lost 0 bases, with 15 bases spanning the gap. The CDR3 extends over 17 amino acids. The germline CDR1 and CDR2 sequences are KGHSH and LQKENI. Here the CDR3 DNA reads TGTGCCAGCTCACCACGGGGTGGAGGCCAATCTAACTATGGCTACACCTTC. Translating it yields CASSPRGGGQSNYGYTF. Full variable domain (rest looked up from reference TRBV18 and TRBJ1-2): NAGVMQNPRHLVRRRGQEARLRCSPMKGHSHVYWYRQLPEEGLKFMVYLQKENIIDESGMPKERFSAEFPKEGPSILRIQQVVRGDSAAYFCASSPRGGGQSNYGYTFGSGTRLTVV.

The chain recombines TRBV4-1 with TRBJ2-1; 8 nucleotides agree with TRBD2. With 4 bases clipped from V and 7 bases from J, the junction kept 15 bases outside the gene matches. Germline CDR1 is MGHRA and CDR2 is YSYEKL. The CDR3 has 17 amino acids. In DNA, the CDR3 is TGCGCCAGCAGCCGAGATCCCGGGACTAGTATCAGGAATGAGCAGTTCTTC. Translating gives CASSRDPGTSIRNEQFF.

This chain uses TRBV27 with TRBJ1-2; 9 bases are shared with TRBD1. Per the germline V gene, CDR1 is MNHEY and CDR2 is SMNVEV (reference sequence). Trimming removed 5 bases from V and 5 bases from J; junction bases left unmatched: 6. The CDR3 length is 14 residues. CDR3 nucleotide sequence: TGTGCCAGCAGTAGCCGGGACAGGGATTATGGCTACACCTTC. Translating gives CASSSRDRDYGYTF.

The chain recombines TRBV7-8 with TRBJ2-5, with 8 bases fitting TRBD2. With V trimmed by 5 bases and J by 1 base, 9 bases remained unmatched. Germline V gene sequence: CDR1 SGHVS, CDR2 FQNEAQ. The CDR3 runs 16 residues. The CDR3 DNA reads TGTGCCAGCAGCCCCCGACTAGCGCCCCCCCAAGAGACCCAGTACTTC. It is translated as CASSPRLAPPQETQYF.